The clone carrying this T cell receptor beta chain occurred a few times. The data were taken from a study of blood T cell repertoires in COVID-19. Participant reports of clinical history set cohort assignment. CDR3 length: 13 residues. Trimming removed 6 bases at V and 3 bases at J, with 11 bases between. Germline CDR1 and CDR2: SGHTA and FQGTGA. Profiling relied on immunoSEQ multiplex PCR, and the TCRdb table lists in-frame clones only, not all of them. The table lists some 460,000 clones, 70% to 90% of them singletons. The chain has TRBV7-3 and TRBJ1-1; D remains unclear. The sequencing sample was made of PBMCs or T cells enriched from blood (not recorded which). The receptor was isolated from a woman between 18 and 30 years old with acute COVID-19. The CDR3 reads CASSIQEDTEAFF. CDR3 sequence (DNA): TGTGCCAGCAGTATTCAGGAGGACACTGAAGCTTTCTTT.